This T cell receptor beta chain was recovered during a study of T cell repertoires in cytomegalovirus infection. CDR3 length equals 14 residues. Germline V gives CDR1 SGHDN, CDR2 FVKESK. V shed 2 bases and J shed 3 bases, with 8 bases lying between them. This clonotype was seen a few times. TCRdb redid the calling of the reads with MiXCR, one entry per CDR3 protein. The table records approximately 160,000 distinct CDR3 sequences, over 15% of them present only once. The chain is built from TRBV14 and TRBJ1-5, with D hard to call. The receptor was isolated from a human donor in good health (CMV status not recorded). Some clones in this sample may be carry-over from other donors' samples. Material for sequencing was CD8+ T cells from PBMCs. The CDR3 nucleotides are TGTGCCAGCAGCCAACTAGGGTTCAATCAGCCCCAGCATTTT. Protein sequence: CASSQLGFNQPQHF.